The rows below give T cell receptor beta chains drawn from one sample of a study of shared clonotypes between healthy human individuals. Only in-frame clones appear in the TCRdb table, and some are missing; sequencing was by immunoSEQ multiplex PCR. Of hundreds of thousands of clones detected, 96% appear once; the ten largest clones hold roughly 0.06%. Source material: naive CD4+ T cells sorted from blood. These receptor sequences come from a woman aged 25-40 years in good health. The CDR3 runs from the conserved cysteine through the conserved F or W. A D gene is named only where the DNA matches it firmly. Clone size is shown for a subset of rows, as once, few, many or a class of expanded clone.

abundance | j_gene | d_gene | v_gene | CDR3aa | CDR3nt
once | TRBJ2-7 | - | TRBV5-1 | CASSSFLRTPSYEQYF | TGCGCCAGCAGCTCGTTCCTCAGGACCCCCTCCTACGAGCAGTACTTC
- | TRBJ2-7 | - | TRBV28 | CASSLEVTYEQYF | TGTGCCAGCAGTTTAGAAGTGACCTACGAGCAGTACTTC
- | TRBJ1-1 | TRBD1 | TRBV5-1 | CASSLRTGMNTEAFF | TGCGCCAGCAGCTTAAGGACAGGGATGAACACTGAAGCTTTCTTT
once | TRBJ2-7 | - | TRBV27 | CASSPDPSWAREQYF | TGTGCCAGCAGTCCCGACCCATCCTGGGCCCGCGAGCAGTACTTC
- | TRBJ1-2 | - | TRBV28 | CASSSPVGYGYTF | TGTGCCAGCAGTTCCCCGGTGGGCTATGGCTACACCTTC
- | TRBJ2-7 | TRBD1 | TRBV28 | CASKADRGPYEQYF | TGTGCCAGCAAGGCTGACAGGGGCCCCTACGAGCAGTACTTC
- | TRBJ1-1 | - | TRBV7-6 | CASSLAQGGAEAFF | TGTGCCAGCAGCTTAGCCCAGGGTGGCGCTGAAGCTTTCTTT
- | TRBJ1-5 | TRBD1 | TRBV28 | CASRGTGANQPQHF | TGTGCCAGCAGAGGGACAGGAGCAAATCAGCCCCAGCATTTT
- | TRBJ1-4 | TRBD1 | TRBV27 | CASSTTRQGKSNEKLFF | TGTGCCAGCAGTACCACGAGACAGGGGAAATCTAATGAAAAACTGTTTTTT
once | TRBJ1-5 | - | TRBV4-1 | CASSHGRIGNINQPQHF | TGCGCCAGCAGTCACGGTCGGATTGGGAACATCAATCAGCCCCAGCATTTT
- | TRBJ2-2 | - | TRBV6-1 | CASSEWRTNPGELFF | TGTGCCAGCAGTGAATGGCGGACAAACCCCGGGGAGCTGTTTTTT
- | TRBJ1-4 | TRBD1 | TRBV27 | CASKVQGGSEKLFF | TGTGCCAGCAAGGTACAGGGGGGGAGTGAAAAACTGTTTTTT
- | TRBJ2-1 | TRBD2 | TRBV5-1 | CASSLSGSSGRAPSYNEQFF | TGCGCCAGCAGCTTGAGTGGGTCTAGCGGGAGGGCCCCATCCTACAATGAGCAGTTCTTC
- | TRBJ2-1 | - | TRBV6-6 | CASSYTDSSYNEQFF | TGTGCCAGCAGTTACACGGACAGCTCCTACAATGAGCAGTTCTTC
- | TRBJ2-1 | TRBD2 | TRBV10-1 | CASSPRGTSALSGQFF | TGCGCCAGCAGCCCGAGGGGGACTAGCGCCCTCAGCGGGCAGTTCTTC
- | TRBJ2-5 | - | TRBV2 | CASNRVIETQYF | TGTGCCAGCAACAGGGTAATTGAGACCCAGTACTTC
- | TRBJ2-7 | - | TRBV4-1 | CASSPLSSRGYSSEQYF | TGCGCCAGCAGCCCCCTATCTTCTAGGGGATATTCCAGCGAGCAGTACTTC
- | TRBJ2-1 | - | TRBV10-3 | CAISGIEGDEQFF | TGTGCCATCAGTGGGATAGAGGGCGATGAGCAGTTCTTC
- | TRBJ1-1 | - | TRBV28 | CASSLPKNTEAFF | TGTGCCAGCAGTTTACCCAAGAACACTGAAGCTTTCTTT
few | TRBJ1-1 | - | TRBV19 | CASSIRSRRAFF | TGTGCCAGTAGTATCCGCTCTCGCAGGGCTTTCTTT
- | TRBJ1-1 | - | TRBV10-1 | CASSESRQVAEAFF | TGCGCCAGCAGTGAGTCTCGGCAGGTAGCTGAAGCTTTCTTT
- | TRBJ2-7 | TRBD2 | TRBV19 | CASATSGRVEQYF | TGTGCCAGTGCAACTAGCGGGAGAGTAGAGCAGTACTTC
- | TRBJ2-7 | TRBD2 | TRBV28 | CASSEPSGRNYEQYF | TGTGCCAGCAGTGAGCCTAGCGGGCGAAACTACGAGCAGTACTTC
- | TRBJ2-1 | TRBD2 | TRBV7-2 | CASSMGLASYNEQFF | TGTGCCAGCAGCATGGGACTAGCCTCCTACAATGAGCAGTTCTTC
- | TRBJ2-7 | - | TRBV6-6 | CASSPGSYEQYF | TGTGCCAGCAGTCCGGGTAGCTACGAGCAGTACTTC
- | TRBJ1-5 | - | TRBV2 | CASSVRRVGQPQHF | TGTGCCAGCAGTGTGAGGAGGGTTGGACAGCCCCAGCATTTT
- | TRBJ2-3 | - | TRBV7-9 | CASSTDSEQRTEDTQYF | TGTGCCAGCAGCACCGATTCTGAGCAGCGAACGGAAGATACGCAGTATTTT
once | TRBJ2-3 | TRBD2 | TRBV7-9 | CASSSAGSTDTQYF | TGTGCCAGCAGCTCAGCGGGGAGCACAGATACGCAGTATTTT